This T cell receptor beta chain was obtained from a study of blood T cell repertoires in COVID-19. In the study overall: Samples came from the United States, Italy and Spain, spanning acute and convalescent COVID-19. The cDNA or gDNA used as material had been derived from T cells, B-cell-depleted T cells, or PBMCs.

The V gene's germline CDR1 is SQVTM and CDR2 ANQGSEA. This CDR3 contains 13 residues. The junction had 3 bases not matched to a gene; V was cut back by 6 bases and J by 2 bases. This clone was detected a few times. Original data processing: Estimation of nucleated cell counts was performed using reference gene primer amplification. Assay used: immunoSEQ multiplex PCR; TCRdb lists only in-frame clones, some missing. Clone size and V and J calls were adopted from that table, with D and trimming inferred from the DNA. The profile shows 60,000 to 75,000 clones, 82% of them singletons. The sample consisted of peripheral blood. The V gene is TRBV29-1, the J gene TRBJ2-3; TRBD2 agrees at 9 bases. The receptor was isolated from a human donor in a cohort sampled during active COVID-19. In DNA, the CDR3 is TGCAGCGTAACTAGCGGGTTCACAGATACGCAGTATTTT. It codes for CSVTSGFTDTQYF.